This T cell receptor beta chain was sequenced in a study of cytotoxic CD8 clonotypes in ibrutinib-treated CLL. Study-level findings and limits: The clonality went up when patients responded to ibrutinib and dropped back toward baseline at progression.

For TCR beta libraries, roughly 2 micrograms of genomic DNA were obtained from cryopreserved PBMCs. This clone was seen repeatedly, ten times or more. The antigen remains undetermined. Data came from immunoSEQ multiplex PCR; TCRdb stores just in-frame clones and leaves some out. The sample includes roughly 150,000 clones, nearly 90% seen only once; the top ten take 3%. V shed 4 bases and J shed 3 bases, with 19 bases lying between them. The germline gives CDR1 SGHKS, CDR2 YYEKEE (reference sequence). The CDR3 consists of 17 residues. This chain links TRBV5-5 with TRBJ2-2; D is perhaps TRBD1 (6 bases). The sample was PBMCs, taken at disease progression, from a patient treated with ibrutinib. This clonotype was sampled from a human donor with chronic lymphocytic leukemia. The DNA for the CDR3 is TGTGCCAGCAGCCCCACTTCGCCGGGACACTACACCGGGGAGCTGTTTTTT. It encodes CASSPTSPGHYTGELFF.